Listed below are T cell receptor beta chains from one sample, sequenced in a study of PD-L1 blockade in urothelial cancer. TCRdb's table, derived via immunoSEQ multiplex PCR, lists solely in-frame clones and lacks some. The sample yields 86,000 or so clones, roughly 84% seen once. The sequencing here drew on PBMCs, taken around atezolizumab (anti-PD-L1) treatment. The source is a man aged 60-69 years with urothelial cancer. The CDR3 runs from the conserved cysteine through the conserved F or W. D genes are given only for firm matches. Size is stated for part of the rows, as once, few or many counts, or as a class when the clone is expanded.

clone_size j_call d_call v_call cdr3_aa cdr3_nt
- TRBJ1-6 TRBD1 TRBV5-8 CASSLATGQLNSPLHF TGTGCCAGCAGCTTGGCCACGGGACAGCTGAATTCACCCCTCCACTTT
- TRBJ2-7 TRBD1 TRBV19 CASSIQGAHEQYF TGTGCCAGTAGTATACAGGGGGCCCACGAGCAGTACTTC
- TRBJ1-1 TRBD1 TRBV18 CASSSGQGGRTEAFF TGTGCCAGCTCATCAGGACAGGGTGGGCGCACTGAAGCTTTCTTT
- TRBJ1-2 TRBD1 TRBV27 CASTAYPPGGAGGYTF TGTGCCAGCACCGCATATCCCCCAGGGGGCGCAGGTGGCTACACCTTC
- TRBJ1-5 TRBD1 TRBV6-5 CASRKGASWQPQHF TGTGCCAGCAGGAAGGGGGCATCTTGGCAGCCCCAGCATTTT
- TRBJ2-7 - TRBV10-3 CAISEQGILHF TGTGCCATCAGTGAGCAGGGAATTTTGCACTTC
few TRBJ2-5 - TRBV4-1 CASSLQGSATQYF TGCGCCAGCAGCCTGCAGGGGAGTGCGACCCAGTACTTC
once TRBJ1-5 TRBD1 TRBV28 CASSLGTGVGNQPQHF TGTGCCAGCAGTTTAGGGACAGGGGTTGGCAATCAGCCCCAGCATTTT
- TRBJ2-3 - TRBV14 CASSRGGYTQYF TGTGCCAGCAGCAGGGGGGGTTATACGCAGTATTTT
- TRBJ2-7 - TRBV7-2 CASSLGGARAYEQYF TGTGCCAGCAGCTTGGGGGGGGCGAGGGCCTACGAGCAGTACTTC
- TRBJ1-3 TRBD1 TRBV5-4 CASSLATGRSGNTIYF TGTGCCAGCAGCTTGGCGACAGGGCGGTCTGGAAACACCATATATTTT
few TRBJ2-1 TRBD2 TRBV5-6 CASSRLAGGNEQFF TGTGCCAGCAGCCGACTAGCGGGAGGCAATGAGCAGTTCTTC
- TRBJ2-1 - TRBV19 CASSWADSYNEQFF TGTGCCAGTAGTTGGGCTGACTCCTACAATGAGCAGTTCTTC
once TRBJ2-3 - TRBV11-2 CASSSTRRDTNTDTQYF TGTGCCAGCAGCTCGACCCGCCGGGACACTAACACAGATACGCAGTATTTT
- TRBJ2-7 - TRBV4-3 CASSQDGRGAYEQYF TGCGCCAGCAGCCAAGATGGCAGGGGAGCCTACGAGCAGTACTTC
- TRBJ2-7 - TRBV19 CASNPSIRDKSYEQYF TGTGCCAGTAATCCATCGATCCGGGACAAATCCTACGAGCAGTACTTC
- TRBJ1-5 - TRBV6-5 CASSRTRGSNQPQHF TGTGCCAGCAGTCGGACCCGGGGGAGCAATCAGCCCCAGCATTTT
- TRBJ1-2 - TRBV5-6 CASSLGGEPMATRFTF TGTGCCAGCAGCTTGGGAGGAGAACCTATGGCTACACGGTTCACCTTC
- TRBJ2-1 - TRBV5-1 CASSNPGSLGNEQFF TGCGCCAGCTCCAACCCGGGGTCCTTGGGCAATGAGCAGTTCTTC
- TRBJ1-6 - TRBV2 CASSVKGVYNSPLHF TGTGCCAGCAGTGTAAAGGGGGTCTATAATTCACCCCTCCACTTT
- TRBJ2-2 - TRBV6-1 CASSVDRPPTGELFF TGTGCCAGCAGTGTAGACAGGCCTCCCACCGGGGAGCTGTTTTTT
- TRBJ2-7 TRBD2 TRBV7-9 CASRPQRGSSYEQYF TGTGCCAGCCGCCCTCAGCGGGGGAGCTCCTACGAGCAGTACTTC
- TRBJ1-4 - TRBV6-6 CASTISEAGEKLFF TGTGCCAGCACCATATCGGAGGCGGGTGAAAAACTGTTTTTT
- TRBJ2-2 - TRBV11-2 CASSISVNTGELFF TGTGCCAGCAGCATCAGCGTGAACACCGGGGAGCTGTTTTTT
- TRBJ1-1 - TRBV6-5 CASSYVNSMNTEAFF TGTGCCAGCAGTTACGTAAACAGCATGAACACTGAAGCTTTCTTT
- TRBJ2-5 TRBD2 TRBV6-1 CAITGLAGKETQYF TGTGCCATTACGGGACTAGCGGGGAAAGAGACCCAGTACTTC
once TRBJ2-7 - TRBV15 CATLRDLYEQYF TGTGCCACCCTCAGGGATCTCTACGAGCAGTACTTC
- TRBJ2-5 - TRBV30 CAWSNRAAQETQYF TGTGCCTGGAGTAACCGAGCGGCACAAGAGACCCAGTACTTC
- TRBJ2-2 TRBD1 TRBV9 CASSVVGQGTGELFF TGTGCCAGCAGCGTAGTCGGACAGGGGACCGGGGAGCTGTTTTTT
- TRBJ1-3 - TRBV30 CAWSHSSGNTIYF TGTGCCTGGAGTCACAGCTCTGGAAACACCATATATTTT
- TRBJ2-6 TRBD2 TRBV5-1 CASSWGGGANVLTF TGCGCCAGCAGCTGGGGGGGTGGGGCCAACGTCCTGACTTTC
- TRBJ1-2 - TRBV14 CASSQGGPNRYGYTF TGTGCCAGCAGCCAAGGGGGCCCGAACCGTTATGGCTACACCTTC
- TRBJ1-1 - TRBV5-1 CASSLERLWDTEAFF TGCGCCAGCAGCTTGGAGCGCCTTTGGGACACTGAAGCTTTCTTT
- TRBJ2-2 - TRBV5-3 CARSLRIVDTGELFF TGTGCCAGAAGCTTGAGAATCGTAGACACCGGGGAGCTGTTTTTT
- TRBJ1-2 TRBD1 TRBV6-5 CASSYTRTGGTYGYTF TGTGCCAGCAGTTACACCCGGACAGGGGGCACCTATGGCTACACCTTC
- TRBJ2-7 TRBD1 TRBV15 CATSRDWAPDRGYEQYF TGTGCCACCAGCAGAGATTGGGCCCCGGACAGGGGCTACGAGCAGTACTTC
- TRBJ1-1 TRBD1 TRBV5-8 CASSRQGGTEAFF TGTGCCAGCAGCCGACAGGGAGGCACTGAAGCTTTCTTT
- TRBJ2-1 TRBD1 TRBV29-1 CSVAPTGYNEQFF TGCAGCGTTGCTCCGACAGGGTACAATGAGCAGTTCTTC
- TRBJ2-3 - TRBV11-2 CASSLSSRLLGTDTQYF TGTGCCAGCAGCCTAAGCTCCCGCCTGCTAGGCACAGATACGCAGTATTTT
- TRBJ2-3 TRBD1 TRBV6-5 CASSLPGQGLDTQYF TGTGCCAGCAGTCTCCCGGGACAGGGGTTAGATACGCAGTATTTT
- TRBJ2-7 - TRBV18 CASSPGGIGHEQYF TGTGCCAGCTCACCAGGGGGGATCGGCCACGAGCAGTACTTC
- TRBJ2-1 TRBD2 TRBV7-3 CASNLGLAGINEQFF TGTGCCAGCAACCTCGGACTAGCAGGAATCAATGAGCAGTTCTTC
- TRBJ1-1 - TRBV10-1 CASSESRRITEAFF TGCGCCAGCAGTGAGTCGAGGAGGATCACTGAAGCTTTCTTT
- TRBJ2-6 TRBD1 TRBV4-1 CASSRRTGADNVLTF TGCGCCAGCAGCCGGAGGACAGGGGCAGATAACGTCCTGACTTTC
once TRBJ1-4 - TRBV28 CASSLGRSEKLFF TGTGCCAGCAGTTTAGGGAGGAGTGAAAAACTGTTTTTT
few TRBJ1-1 - TRBV18 CASSLRGDTEAFF TGTGCCAGCTCGCTCAGGGGTGACACTGAAGCTTTCTTT
- TRBJ1-1 - TRBV6-1 CASSEIAGGGEAFF TGTGCCAGCAGTGAAATTGCGGGGGGAGGTGAAGCTTTCTTT
- TRBJ1-2 TRBD1 TRBV7-8 CASSVGGSYGYTF TGTGCCAGCAGCGTAGGGGGCTCCTATGGCTACACCTTC
- TRBJ2-1 TRBD2 TRBV9 CASSVGQRGSGVEQFF TGTGCCAGCAGCGTCGGCCAGCGGGGTTCGGGCGTTGAGCAGTTCTTC
- TRBJ2-5 TRBD1 TRBV5-6 CASSWSGTGAETQYF TGTGCCAGCAGCTGGTCCGGGACAGGGGCGGAGACCCAGTACTTC
- TRBJ2-4 TRBD1 TRBV4-2 CASTGQDRIRNIQYF TGTGCCAGCACCGGACAGGATAGGATTCGGAACATTCAGTACTTC
- TRBJ2-1 TRBD2 TRBV7-7 CASSSGGGRGSNEQFF TGTGCTAGCAGCTCGGGGGGTGGTCGGGGTTCCAATGAGCAGTTCTTC
- TRBJ2-5 TRBD2 TRBV18 CASSPPGLAKQETQYF TGTGCCAGCTCACCCCCTGGACTAGCGAAACAAGAGACCCAGTACTTC
- TRBJ2-7 - TRBV6-5 CASSYGGNGDEQYF TGTGCCAGCAGTTACGGCGGGAATGGGGACGAGCAGTACTTC